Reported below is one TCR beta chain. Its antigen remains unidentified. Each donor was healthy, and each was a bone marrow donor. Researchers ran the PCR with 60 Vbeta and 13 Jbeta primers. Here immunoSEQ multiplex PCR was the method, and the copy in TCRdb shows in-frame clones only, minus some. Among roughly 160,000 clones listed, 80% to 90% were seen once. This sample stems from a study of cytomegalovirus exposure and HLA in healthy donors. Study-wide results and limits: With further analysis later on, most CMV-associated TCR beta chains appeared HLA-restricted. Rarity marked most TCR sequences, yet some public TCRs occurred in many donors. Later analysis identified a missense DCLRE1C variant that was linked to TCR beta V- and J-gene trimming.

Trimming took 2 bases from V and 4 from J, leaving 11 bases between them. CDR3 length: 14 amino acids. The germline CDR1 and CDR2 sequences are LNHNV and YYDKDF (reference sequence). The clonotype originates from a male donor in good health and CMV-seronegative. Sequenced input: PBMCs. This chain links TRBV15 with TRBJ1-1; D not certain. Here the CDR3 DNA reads TGTGCCACCAGCAGAACACGGGTGGGCACTGAAGCTTTCTTT. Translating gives CATSRTRVGTEAFF. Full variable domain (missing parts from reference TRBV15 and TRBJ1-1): DAMVIQNPRYQVTQFGKPVTLSCSQTLNHNVMYWYQQKSSQAPKLLFHYYDKDFNNEADTPDNFQSRRPNTSFCFLDIRSPGLGDTAMYLCATSRTRVGTEAFFGQGTRLTVV.